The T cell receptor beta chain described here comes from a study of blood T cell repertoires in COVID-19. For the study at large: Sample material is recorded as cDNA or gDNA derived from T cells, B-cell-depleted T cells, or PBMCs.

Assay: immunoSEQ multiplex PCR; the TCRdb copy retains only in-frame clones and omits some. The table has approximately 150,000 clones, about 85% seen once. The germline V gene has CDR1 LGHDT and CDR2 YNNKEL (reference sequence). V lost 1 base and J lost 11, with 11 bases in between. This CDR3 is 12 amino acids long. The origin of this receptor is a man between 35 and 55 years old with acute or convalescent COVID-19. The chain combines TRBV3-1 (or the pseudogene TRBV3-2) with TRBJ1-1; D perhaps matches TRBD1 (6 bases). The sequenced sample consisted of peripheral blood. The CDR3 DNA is TGTGCCAGCAGCCAAGCAGGGGTTGGGGCTTTCTTT. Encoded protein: CASSQAGVGAFF.